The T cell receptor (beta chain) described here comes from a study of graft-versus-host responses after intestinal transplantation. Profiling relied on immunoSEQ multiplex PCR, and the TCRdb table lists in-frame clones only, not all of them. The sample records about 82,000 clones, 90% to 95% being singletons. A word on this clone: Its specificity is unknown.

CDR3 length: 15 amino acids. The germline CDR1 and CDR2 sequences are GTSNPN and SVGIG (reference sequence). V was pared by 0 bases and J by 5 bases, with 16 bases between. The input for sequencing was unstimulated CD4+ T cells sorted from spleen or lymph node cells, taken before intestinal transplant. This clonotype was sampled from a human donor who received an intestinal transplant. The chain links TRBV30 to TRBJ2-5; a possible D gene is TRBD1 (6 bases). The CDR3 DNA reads TGTGCCTGGAGTGTACGACGGACAGCCGGGGAGACCCAGTACTTC. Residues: CAWSVRRTAGETQYF.